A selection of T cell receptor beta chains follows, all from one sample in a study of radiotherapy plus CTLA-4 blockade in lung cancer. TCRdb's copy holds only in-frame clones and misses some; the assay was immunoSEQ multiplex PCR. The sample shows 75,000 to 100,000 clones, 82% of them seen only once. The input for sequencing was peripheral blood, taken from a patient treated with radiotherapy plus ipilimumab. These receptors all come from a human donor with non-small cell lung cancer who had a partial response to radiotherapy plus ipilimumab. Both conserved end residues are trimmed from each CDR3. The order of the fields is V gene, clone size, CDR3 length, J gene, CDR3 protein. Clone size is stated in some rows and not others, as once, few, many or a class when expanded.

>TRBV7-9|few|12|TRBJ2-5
ASSLMGVQETQY
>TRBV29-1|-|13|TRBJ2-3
SVGGGSGNTDTQY
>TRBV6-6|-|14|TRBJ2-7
ASSLLSYRESLEQY
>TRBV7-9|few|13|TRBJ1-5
ASSLHGGDGGAQH
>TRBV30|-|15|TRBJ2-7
AWGGRSSGRASGEQY
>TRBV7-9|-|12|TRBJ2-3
ASSRGGFTDTQY
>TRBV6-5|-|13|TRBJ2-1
ASSPGLPSYNEQF
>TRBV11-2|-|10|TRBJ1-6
ASTDGGSPLH
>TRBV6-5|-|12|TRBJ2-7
ASSSPQGSSEQY
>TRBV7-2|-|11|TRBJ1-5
ASSLQGAQPQH
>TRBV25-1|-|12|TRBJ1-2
ASSEPGADYGYT
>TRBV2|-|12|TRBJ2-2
ASSVEGVAGELF
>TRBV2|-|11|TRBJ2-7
ASNYRGFGEQY
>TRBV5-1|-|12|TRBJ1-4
ASSGTGGSEKLF
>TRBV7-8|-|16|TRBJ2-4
ASSPGTGLQLAKNIQY
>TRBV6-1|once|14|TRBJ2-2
ASSEAGGSTTGELF
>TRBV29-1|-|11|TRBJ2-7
SATGQQNYEQY
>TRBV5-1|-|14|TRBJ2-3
ASSLIQGRGTDTQY
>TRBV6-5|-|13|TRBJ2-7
ASRRGQGRSYEQY
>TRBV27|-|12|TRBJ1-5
ASSLNRDNQPQH
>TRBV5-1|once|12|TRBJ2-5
ASSLNRNQETQY
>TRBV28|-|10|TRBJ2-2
ASNPRSRELF
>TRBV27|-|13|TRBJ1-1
ASSSYGGRNTEAF
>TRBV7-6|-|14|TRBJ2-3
ASSLRGGRREDTQY
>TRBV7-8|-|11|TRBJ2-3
ASSTPQGRTQY
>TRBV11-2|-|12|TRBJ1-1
ASSKTGTNTEAF
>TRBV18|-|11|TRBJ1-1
ASSLGVNTEAF
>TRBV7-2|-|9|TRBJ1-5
ASGDRLPQH
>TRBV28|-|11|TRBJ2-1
ASSFGRNNEQF
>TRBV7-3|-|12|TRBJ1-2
ASSLTATGDGYT
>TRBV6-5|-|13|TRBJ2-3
ASRYLATSTDTQY
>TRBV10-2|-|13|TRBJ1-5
ASSESSGGNQPQH
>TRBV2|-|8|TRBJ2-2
GQDTGELF
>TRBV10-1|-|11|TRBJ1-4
ASSGTGYEKLF
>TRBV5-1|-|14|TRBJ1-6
ASSPGTGSYNSPLH
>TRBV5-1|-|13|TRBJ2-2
ASSLSPGGTGELF
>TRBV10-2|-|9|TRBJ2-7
ASSEHYEQY
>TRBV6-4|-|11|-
ASSEGGSYEQY
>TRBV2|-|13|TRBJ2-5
ASSAGTGGGETQY
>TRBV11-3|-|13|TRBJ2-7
ASSPGTVHPYEQY
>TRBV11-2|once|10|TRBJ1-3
ASSLGQNTIY
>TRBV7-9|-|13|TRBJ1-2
ASSLAAGGGSGYT
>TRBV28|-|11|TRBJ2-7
AGGGDRWDEQY
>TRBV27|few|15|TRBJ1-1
ASSFSAGQGSNTEAF
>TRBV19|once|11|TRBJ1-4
ASRKGQGEKLF
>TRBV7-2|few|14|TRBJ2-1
ASSPPASGRAAEQF
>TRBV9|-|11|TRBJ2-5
ASSEGFQETQY
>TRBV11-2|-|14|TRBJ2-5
ASSLVWVQGQETQY
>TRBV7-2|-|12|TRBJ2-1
AGGAGVTYNEQF
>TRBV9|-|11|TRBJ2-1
ASSVLVGGEQF
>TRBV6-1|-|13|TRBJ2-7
ASSEGTGIRYEQY
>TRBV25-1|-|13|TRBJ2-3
ASSFTRGDTDTQY
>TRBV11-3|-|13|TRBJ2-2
ASSLVGRGTGELF
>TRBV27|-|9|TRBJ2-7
ASSTGYEQY
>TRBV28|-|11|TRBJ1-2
ASSFSGNYGYT